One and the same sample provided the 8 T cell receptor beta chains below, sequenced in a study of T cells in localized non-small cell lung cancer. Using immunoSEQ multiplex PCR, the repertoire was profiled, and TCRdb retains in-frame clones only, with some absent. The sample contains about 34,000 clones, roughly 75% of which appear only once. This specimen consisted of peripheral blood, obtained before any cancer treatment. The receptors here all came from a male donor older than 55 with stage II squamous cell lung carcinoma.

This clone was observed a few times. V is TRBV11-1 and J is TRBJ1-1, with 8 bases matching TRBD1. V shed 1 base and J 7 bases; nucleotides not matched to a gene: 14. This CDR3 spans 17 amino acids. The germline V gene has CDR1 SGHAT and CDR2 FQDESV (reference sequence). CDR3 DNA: TGTGCCAGCAGCTTAGGGCAGGGGGCCCCAGGCGGTTATGAAGCTTTCTTT. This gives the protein CASSLGQGAPGGYEAFF.

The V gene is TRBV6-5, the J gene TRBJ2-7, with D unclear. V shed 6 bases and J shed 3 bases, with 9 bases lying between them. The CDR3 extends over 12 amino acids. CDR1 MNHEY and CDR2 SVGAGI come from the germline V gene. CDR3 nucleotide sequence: TGTGCCAGCAGCCCGGGCAACTACGAGCAGTACTTC. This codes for CASSPGNYEQYF.

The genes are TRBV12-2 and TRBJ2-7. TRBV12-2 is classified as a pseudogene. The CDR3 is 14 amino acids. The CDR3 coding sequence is TGTGCAAGTCGCCCGGGCCCCCCCTATTACGAGCAGTACTTC. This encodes CASRPGPPYYEQYF.

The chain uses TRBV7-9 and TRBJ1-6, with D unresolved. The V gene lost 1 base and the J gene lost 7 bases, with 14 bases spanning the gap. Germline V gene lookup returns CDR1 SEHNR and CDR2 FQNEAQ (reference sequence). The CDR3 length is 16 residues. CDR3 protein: CASSLDAAGVNSPLHF. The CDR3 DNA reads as TGTGCCAGCAGCTTAGATGCCGCCGGGGTCAATTCACCCCTCCACTTT.

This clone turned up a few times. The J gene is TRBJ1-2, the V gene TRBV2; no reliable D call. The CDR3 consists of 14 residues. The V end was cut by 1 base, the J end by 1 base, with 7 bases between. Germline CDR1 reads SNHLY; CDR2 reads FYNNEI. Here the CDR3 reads CASSEGYSNYGYTF. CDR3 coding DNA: TGTGCCAGCAGTGAAGGTTATAGTAACTATGGCTACACCTTC. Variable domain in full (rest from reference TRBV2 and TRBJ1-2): EPEVTQTPSHQVTQMGQEVILRCVPISNHLYFYWYRQILGQKVEFLVSFYNNEISEKSEIFDDQFSVERPDGSNFTLKIRSTKLEDSAMYFCASSEGYSNYGYTFGSGTRLTVV.

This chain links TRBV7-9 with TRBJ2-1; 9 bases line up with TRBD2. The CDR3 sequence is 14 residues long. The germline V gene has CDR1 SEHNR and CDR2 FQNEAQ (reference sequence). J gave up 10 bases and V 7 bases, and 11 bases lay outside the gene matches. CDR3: CASTASGKFREQFF. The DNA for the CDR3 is TGTGCCAGCACGGCTAGCGGGAAATTTCGGGAGCAGTTCTTC. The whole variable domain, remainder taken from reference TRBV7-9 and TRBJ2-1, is DTGVSQNPRHKITKRGQNVTFRCDPISEHNRLYWYRQTLGQGPEFLTYFQNEAQLEKSRLLSDRFSAERPKGSFSTLEIQRTEQGDSAMYLCASTASGKFREQFFGPGTRLTVL.

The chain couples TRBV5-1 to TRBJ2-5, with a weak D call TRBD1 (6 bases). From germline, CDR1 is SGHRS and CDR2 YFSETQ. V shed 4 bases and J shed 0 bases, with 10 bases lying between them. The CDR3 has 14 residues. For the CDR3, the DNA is TGCGCCAGCAGCGTACAGGGATACCAAGAGACCCAGTACTTC. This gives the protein CASSVQGYQETQYF.

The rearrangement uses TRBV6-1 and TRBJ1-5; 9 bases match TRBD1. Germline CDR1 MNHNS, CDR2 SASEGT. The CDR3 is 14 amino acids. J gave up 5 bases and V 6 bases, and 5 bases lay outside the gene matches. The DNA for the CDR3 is TGTGCCAGCAGCGGGACAGGGACTCATCAGCCCCAGCATTTT. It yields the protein CASSGTGTHQPQHF.